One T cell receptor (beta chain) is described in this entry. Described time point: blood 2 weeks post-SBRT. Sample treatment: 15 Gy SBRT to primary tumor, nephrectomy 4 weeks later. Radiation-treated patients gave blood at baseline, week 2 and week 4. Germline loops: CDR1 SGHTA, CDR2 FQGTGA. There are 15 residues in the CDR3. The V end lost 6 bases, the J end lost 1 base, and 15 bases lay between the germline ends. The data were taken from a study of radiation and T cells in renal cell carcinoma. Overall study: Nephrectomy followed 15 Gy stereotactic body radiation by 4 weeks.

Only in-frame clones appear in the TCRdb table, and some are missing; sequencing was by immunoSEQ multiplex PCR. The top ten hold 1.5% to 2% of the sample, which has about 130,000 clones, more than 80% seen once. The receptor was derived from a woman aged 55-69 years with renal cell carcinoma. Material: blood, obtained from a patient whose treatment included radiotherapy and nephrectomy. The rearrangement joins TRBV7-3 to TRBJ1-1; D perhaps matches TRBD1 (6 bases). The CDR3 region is CASSKGDTRNTEAFF. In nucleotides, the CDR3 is TGTGCCAGCAGTAAAGGGGACACCAGGAACACTGAAGCTTTCTTT.